This is a list of T cell receptor beta chains from one sample in a study of cytomegalovirus exposure and HLA in healthy donors. Data came from immunoSEQ multiplex PCR; TCRdb stores just in-frame clones and leaves some out. The sample includes 150,000 to 160,000 clones, more than 70% of them seen just once. Input material: PBMCs. All receptors derive from a woman aged 40-49 years in good health and CMV-seropositive. Each CDR3 is given with its conserved first and last residue. A D gene is named only where the DNA matches it firmly. The size of a clone is reported for some rows only, either as once, few or many, or as a class for expanded clones.

j_call: TRBJ2-7
clone_size: .
v_call: TRBV27
d_call: TRBD1
cdr3_aa: CASSQQGLGYEQYF
cdr3_nt: TGTGCCAGCAGCCAACAGGGGCTTGGCTACGAGCAGTACTTC

j_call: TRBJ2-1
clone_size: .
v_call: TRBV10-2
d_call: TRBD2
cdr3_aa: CASRTAGAGGNEQFF
cdr3_nt: TGCGCCAGCAGAACAGCGGGGGCCGGTGGCAATGAGCAGTTCTTC

j_call: TRBJ2-7
clone_size: few
v_call: TRBV5-5
d_call: TRBD2
cdr3_aa: CASSFNLAGDYEQYF
cdr3_nt: TGTGCCAGCAGCTTCAATCTAGCGGGAGACTACGAGCAGTACTTC

j_call: TRBJ1-5
clone_size: .
v_call: TRBV4-2
d_call: .
cdr3_aa: CASSQGGTYSNQPQHF
cdr3_nt: TGTGCCAGCAGCCAAGGGGGCACTTATAGCAATCAGCCCCAGCATTTT

j_call: TRBJ2-3
clone_size: .
v_call: TRBV9
d_call: TRBD2
cdr3_aa: CASSLGTSGTDTQYF
cdr3_nt: TGTGCCAGCAGCCTCGGGACTAGCGGGACAGATACGCAGTATTTT

j_call: TRBJ2-5
clone_size: .
v_call: TRBV7-8
d_call: .
cdr3_aa: CASSPQGQTQETQYF
cdr3_nt: TGTGCCAGCAGCCCTCAGGGCCAGACACAAGAGACCCAGTACTTC

j_call: TRBJ2-7
clone_size: .
v_call: TRBV2
d_call: TRBD2
cdr3_aa: CASSGRGVAGGYEQYF
cdr3_nt: TGTGCCAGCAGTGGGCGCGGGGTAGCGGGAGGATACGAGCAGTACTTC

j_call: TRBJ1-1
clone_size: .
v_call: TRBV6-5
d_call: .
cdr3_aa: CASSYSKRTEAFF
cdr3_nt: TGTGCCAGCAGTTACTCGAAGCGCACTGAAGCTTTCTTT

j_call: TRBJ2-7
clone_size: .
v_call: TRBV29-1
d_call: .
cdr3_aa: CSVEDLYEQYF
cdr3_nt: TGCAGCGTTGAAGACTTGTACGAGCAGTACTTC

j_call: TRBJ2-7
clone_size: .
v_call: TRBV19
d_call: .
cdr3_aa: CASSIGTAGRYEQYF
cdr3_nt: TGTGCCAGTAGTATAGGGACAGCGGGAAGGTACGAGCAGTACTTC

j_call: TRBJ2-7
clone_size: few
v_call: TRBV5-6
d_call: .
cdr3_aa: CASSLLPTGEQYF
cdr3_nt: TGTGCCAGCAGCTTGCTTCCTACCGGCGAGCAGTACTTC

j_call: TRBJ2-7
clone_size: once
v_call: TRBV27
d_call: .
cdr3_aa: CASSRRGFSYEQYF
cdr3_nt: TGTGCCAGCAGTAGGAGGGGCTTCTCCTACGAGCAGTACTTC

j_call: TRBJ2-1
clone_size: .
v_call: TRBV7-9
d_call: .
cdr3_aa: CASRRSTGGKNNEQFF
cdr3_nt: TGTGCCAGCAGACGGTCCACGGGCGGGAAGAACAATGAGCAGTTCTTC

j_call: TRBJ2-3
clone_size: .
v_call: TRBV25-1
d_call: TRBD2
cdr3_aa: CASSPAGLAGTDTQYF
cdr3_nt: TGTGCCAGCAGCCCGGCGGGACTAGCAGGCACAGATACGCAGTATTTT

j_call: TRBJ2-3
clone_size: .
v_call: TRBV25-1
d_call: .
cdr3_aa: CASSEGLLVYTQYF
cdr3_nt: TGTGCCAGCAGTGAGGGACTGTTGGTATATACGCAGTATTTT

j_call: TRBJ1-1
clone_size: .
v_call: TRBV18
d_call: .
cdr3_aa: CASSPTPRNTEAFF
cdr3_nt: TGTGCCAGCTCTCCCACCCCTAGGAACACTGAAGCTTTCTTT

j_call: TRBJ2-2
clone_size: .
v_call: TRBV5-1
d_call: TRBD2
cdr3_aa: CASSLGGLVAGELFF
cdr3_nt: TGCGCCAGCAGCTTGGGGGGACTAGTGGCCGGGGAGCTGTTTTTT

j_call: TRBJ1-5
clone_size: .
v_call: TRBV4-2
d_call: .
cdr3_aa: CALPGGSQPQHF
cdr3_nt: TGTGCCCTCCCGGGGGGGAGTCAGCCCCAGCATTTT

j_call: TRBJ2-3
clone_size: .
v_call: TRBV5-1
d_call: TRBD2
cdr3_aa: CASSFSTSSDTQYF
cdr3_nt: TGCGCCAGCAGCTTTTCGACTAGCTCAGATACGCAGTATTTT

j_call: TRBJ1-2
clone_size: .
v_call: TRBV5-4
d_call: .
cdr3_aa: CASSLKGQAYGYTF
cdr3_nt: TGTGCCAGCAGCTTAAAGGGACAAGCCTATGGCTACACCTTC

j_call: TRBJ2-1
clone_size: .
v_call: TRBV6-5
d_call: .
cdr3_aa: CASSSDTSNYNEQFF
cdr3_nt: TGTGCCAGCAGTTCCGACACGTCAAACTACAATGAGCAGTTCTTC

j_call: TRBJ2-1
clone_size: .
v_call: TRBV27
d_call: TRBD2
cdr3_aa: CASSLTGGSKFF
cdr3_nt: TGTGCCAGCAGTTTAACGGGAGGTTCTAAGTTCTTC

j_call: TRBJ1-1
clone_size: once
v_call: TRBV6-1
d_call: TRBD1
cdr3_aa: CASRPGQAGREAFF
cdr3_nt: TGTGCCAGCAGGCCCGGACAGGCGGGTCGTGAAGCTTTCTTT

j_call: TRBJ1-2
clone_size: .
v_call: TRBV4-1
d_call: TRBD1
cdr3_aa: CASSQRQGGYGYTF
cdr3_nt: TGCGCCAGCAGCCAAAGACAGGGTGGCTATGGCTACACCTTC

j_call: TRBJ2-7
clone_size: .
v_call: TRBV6-5
d_call: TRBD1
cdr3_aa: CASSYDRGYEQYF
cdr3_nt: TGTGCCAGCAGTTACGACAGGGGCTACGAGCAGTACTTC

j_call: TRBJ2-7
clone_size: once
v_call: TRBV6-5
d_call: TRBD1
cdr3_aa: CASRGRGSEQYF
cdr3_nt: TGTGCCAGCAGGGGCAGGGGGTCCGAGCAGTACTTC

j_call: TRBJ1-2
clone_size: .
v_call: TRBV2
d_call: .
cdr3_aa: CASSGLASRSYGYTF
cdr3_nt: TGTGCCAGCAGTGGCCTGGCGTCCCGGAGCTATGGCTACACCTTC

j_call: TRBJ2-1
clone_size: .
v_call: TRBV5-6
d_call: .
cdr3_aa: CASSNLKEGGVKLNEQFF
cdr3_nt: TGTGCCAGCAGTAATTTAAAGGAGGGCGGGGTGAAGCTCAATGAGCAGTTCTTC

j_call: TRBJ2-1
clone_size: .
v_call: TRBV18
d_call: .
cdr3_aa: CASRPGSEVDEQFF
cdr3_nt: TGTGCCAGCCGTCCCGGGAGTGAGGTCGATGAGCAGTTCTTC

j_call: TRBJ1-5
clone_size: .
v_call: TRBV6-1
d_call: .
cdr3_aa: CASIQDRSFNQPQHF
cdr3_nt: TGTGCCAGCATTCAAGACAGGAGTTTCAATCAGCCCCAGCATTTT

j_call: TRBJ1-1
clone_size: few
v_call: TRBV2
d_call: TRBD1
cdr3_aa: CASRKTTGLNTEAFF
cdr3_nt: TGTGCCAGCAGAAAAACGACAGGGCTGAACACTGAAGCTTTCTTT

j_call: TRBJ2-7
clone_size: .
v_call: TRBV2
d_call: TRBD2
cdr3_aa: CASSGWLAGGYEQYF
cdr3_nt: TGTGCCAGCAGTGGTTGGCTAGCGGGAGGGTACGAGCAGTACTTC

j_call: TRBJ2-5
clone_size: .
v_call: TRBV7-2
d_call: TRBD2
cdr3_aa: CASRDLRGLAGDDPETQYF
cdr3_nt: TGTGCCAGCAGGGATTTAAGGGGACTAGCGGGAGATGACCCAGAGACCCAGTACTTC

j_call: TRBJ1-2
clone_size: .
v_call: TRBV19
d_call: .
cdr3_aa: CASSIQVDRGYTF
cdr3_nt: TGTGCCAGTAGTATACAGGTAGATCGCGGCTACACCTTC

j_call: TRBJ1-2
clone_size: .
v_call: TRBV27
d_call: TRBD1
cdr3_aa: CASSDQGQVNYGYTF
cdr3_nt: TGTGCCAGCAGTGACCAGGGACAGGTGAACTATGGCTACACCTTC

j_call: TRBJ2-7
clone_size: .
v_call: TRBV30
d_call: .
cdr3_aa: CAWSDRVISYEQYF
cdr3_nt: TGTGCCTGGAGTGACCGAGTTATTTCCTACGAGCAGTACTTC

j_call: TRBJ2-3
clone_size: .
v_call: TRBV6-5
d_call: TRBD2
cdr3_aa: CASSYYQAGPGHTQYF
cdr3_nt: TGTGCCAGCAGTTACTACCAAGCGGGACCGGGGCATACGCAGTATTTT

j_call: TRBJ2-7
clone_size: .
v_call: TRBV12-5
d_call: TRBD1
cdr3_aa: CASGLGQGGSEQYF
cdr3_nt: TGTGCTAGTGGTTTAGGACAGGGAGGTTCCGAGCAGTACTTC

j_call: TRBJ2-7
clone_size: .
v_call: TRBV27
d_call: .
cdr3_aa: CASRANPFSKQYF
cdr3_nt: TGTGCCAGCCGTGCTAATCCTTTTTCAAAGCAGTACTTC